The present entry profiles one T cell receptor beta chain with its context. Its target is not known. Every PCR got spiked synthetic TCR analog templates. Assay used: immunoSEQ multiplex PCR; TCRdb lists only in-frame clones, some missing. The sample has under 30,000 clones; 70% to 80% are singletons. Time point specified: peripheral blood 6 weeks after treatment start. The data stem from a study of PD-L1 blockade in urothelial cancer. Study overall: About 85% of the roughly 29 patients comprised males who had bladder-origin urothelial cancer. At 3 weeks after treatment start (second dose) and again at 6 weeks, blood was analyzed.

CDR3 length: 15 amino acids. The germline V gene encodes CDR1 MNHNY and CDR2 SVGAGI (reference sequence). Regarding the study as a whole: Pretreatment TCR clonality in blood under the median foretold superior survival.

This clonotype originated in a man between 70 and 80 years old with urothelial cancer. Sequences were derived from PBMCs, sampled around atezolizumab (anti-PD-L1) treatment. The rearrangement joins TRBV6-6 to TRBJ2-5, with 8 bases matching TRBD2. The J call may be mistaken, given a closer DNA end match to TRBJ2-7. CDR3 sequence (DNA): TGTGCCAGCAGCACCCCGGGAGGGGCCTCCTACGAGCAGTACTTC. It translates to CASSTPGGASYEQYF.